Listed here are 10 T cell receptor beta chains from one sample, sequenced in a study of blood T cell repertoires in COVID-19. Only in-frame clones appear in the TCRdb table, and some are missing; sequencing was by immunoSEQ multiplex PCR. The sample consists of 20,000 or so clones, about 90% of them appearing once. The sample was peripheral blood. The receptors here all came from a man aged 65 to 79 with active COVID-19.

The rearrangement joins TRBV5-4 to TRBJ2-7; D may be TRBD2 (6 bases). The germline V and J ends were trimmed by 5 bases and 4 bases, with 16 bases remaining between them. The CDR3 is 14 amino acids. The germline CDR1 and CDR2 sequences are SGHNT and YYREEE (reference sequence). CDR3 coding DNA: TGTGCCAGCAGTTCCTCAGGAGGAGGGTACGAGCAGTACTTC. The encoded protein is CASSSSGGGYEQYF. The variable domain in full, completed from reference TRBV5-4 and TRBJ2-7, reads ETGVTQSPTHLIKTRGQQVTLRCSSQSGHNTVSWYQQALGQGPQFIFQYYREEENGRGNFPPRFSGLQFPNYSSELNVNALELDDSALYLCASSSSGGGYEQYFGPGTRLTVT.

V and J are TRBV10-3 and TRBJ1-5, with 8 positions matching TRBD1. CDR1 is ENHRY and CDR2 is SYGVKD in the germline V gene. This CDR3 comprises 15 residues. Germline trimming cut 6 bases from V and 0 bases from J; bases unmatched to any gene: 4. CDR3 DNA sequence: TGTGCCATCAGGGAGACAGGGGATAGCAATCAGCCCCAGCATTTT. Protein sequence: CAIRETGDSNQPQHF.

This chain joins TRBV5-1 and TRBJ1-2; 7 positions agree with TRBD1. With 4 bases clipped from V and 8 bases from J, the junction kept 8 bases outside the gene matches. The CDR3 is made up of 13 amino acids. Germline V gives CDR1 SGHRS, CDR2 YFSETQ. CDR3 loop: CASSPEGAQGYTF. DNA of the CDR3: TGCGCCAGCAGCCCCGAGGGGGCGCAGGGCTACACCTTC.

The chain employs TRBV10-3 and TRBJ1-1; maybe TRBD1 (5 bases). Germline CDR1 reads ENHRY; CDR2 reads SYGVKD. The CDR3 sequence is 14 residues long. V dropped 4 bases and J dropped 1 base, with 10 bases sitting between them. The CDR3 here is CAISARTPNTEAFF. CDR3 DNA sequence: TGTGCCATCAGTGCAAGGACACCGAACACTGAAGCTTTCTTT.

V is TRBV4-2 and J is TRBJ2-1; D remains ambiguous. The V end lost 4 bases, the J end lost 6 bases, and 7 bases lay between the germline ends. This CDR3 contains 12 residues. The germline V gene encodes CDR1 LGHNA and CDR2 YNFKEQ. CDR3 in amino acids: CASSLSFNEQFF. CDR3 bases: TGTGCCAGCAGCCTTTCTTTCAATGAGCAGTTCTTC.

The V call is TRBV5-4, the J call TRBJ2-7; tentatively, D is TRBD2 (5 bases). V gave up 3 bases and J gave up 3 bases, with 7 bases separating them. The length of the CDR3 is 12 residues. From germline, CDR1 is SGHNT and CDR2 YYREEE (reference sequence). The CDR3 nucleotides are TGTGCCAGCAGCTCTGACTACTACGAGCAGTACTTC. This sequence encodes CASSSDYYEQYF.

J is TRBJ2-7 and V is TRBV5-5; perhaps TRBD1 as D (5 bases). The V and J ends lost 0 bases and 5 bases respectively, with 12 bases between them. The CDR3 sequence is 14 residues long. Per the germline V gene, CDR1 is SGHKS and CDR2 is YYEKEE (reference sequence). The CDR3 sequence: CASSLAGYSHEQYF. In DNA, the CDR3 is TGTGCCAGCAGCTTGGCAGGGTATAGCCACGAGCAGTACTTC. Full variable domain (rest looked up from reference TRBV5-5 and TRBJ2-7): DAGVTQSPTHLIKTRGQQVTLRCSPISGHKSVSWYQQVLGQGPQFIFQYYEKEERGRGNFPDRFSARQFPNYSSELNVNALLLGDSALYLCASSLAGYSHEQYFGPGTRLTVT.

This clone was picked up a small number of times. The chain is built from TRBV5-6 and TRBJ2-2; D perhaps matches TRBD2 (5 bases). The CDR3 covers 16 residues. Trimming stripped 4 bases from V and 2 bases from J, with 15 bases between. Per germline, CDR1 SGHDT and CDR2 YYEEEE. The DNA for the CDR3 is TGTGCCAGCAGCCCCATCCCTGGGAGAAACACCGGGGAGCTGTTTTTT. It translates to CASSPIPGRNTGELFF.

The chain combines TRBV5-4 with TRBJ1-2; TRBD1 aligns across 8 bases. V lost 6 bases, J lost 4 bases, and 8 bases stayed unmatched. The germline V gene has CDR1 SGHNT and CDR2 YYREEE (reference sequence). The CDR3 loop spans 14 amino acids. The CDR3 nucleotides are TGTGCCAGCACCGCGGGGGGGACAGGCTATGGCTACACCTTC. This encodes CASTAGGTGYGYTF.

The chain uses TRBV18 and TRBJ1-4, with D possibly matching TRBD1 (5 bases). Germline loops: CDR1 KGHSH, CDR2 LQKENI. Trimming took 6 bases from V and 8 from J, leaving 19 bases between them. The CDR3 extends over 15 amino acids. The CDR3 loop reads CASSPGGVRREKLFF. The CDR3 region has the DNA TGTGCCAGCTCCCCCGGGGGGGTTCGTCGCGAAAAACTGTTTTTT. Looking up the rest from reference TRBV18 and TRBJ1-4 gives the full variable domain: NAGVMQNPRHLVRRRGQEARLRCSPMKGHSHVYWYRQLPEEGLKFMVYLQKENIIDESGMPKERFSAEFPKEGPSILRIQQVVRGDSAAYFCASSPGGVRREKLFFGSGTQLSVL.